A selection of T cell receptor beta chains follows, all from one sample in a study of blood T cell repertoires in COVID-19. The repertoire was sequenced with immunoSEQ multiplex PCR; TCRdb's copy has only in-frame clones and lacks some. The profile shows 120,000 to 150,000 clones, around three quarters of them singletons. Sequences were obtained from peripheral blood. The receptors were sampled from a man aged 50 or older with active or convalescent COVID-19. The CDR3 runs from the conserved cysteine through the conserved F or W. D genes are given only for firm matches. Only part of the rows carry a size: once, few, many, or a class if the clone is expanded.

j_call clone_size v_call d_call cdr3_aa cdr3_nt
TRBJ1-3 - TRBV25-1 - CASSGGGNTIYF TGTGCCAGCAGTGGCGGGGGAAACACCATATATTTT
TRBJ2-7 few TRBV2 TRBD2 CASSAGLAGPLYEQYF TGTGCCAGCAGTGCTGGACTAGCGGGACCCCTCTACGAGCAGTACTTC
TRBJ2-7 - TRBV28 TRBD1 CASSSSGQGAYEQYF TGTGCCAGCAGTTCCTCCGGACAGGGAGCCTACGAGCAGTACTTC
TRBJ2-1 - TRBV9 - CASSPIGRGSYNEQFF TGTGCCAGCAGCCCGATCGGGAGAGGCTCCTACAATGAGCAGTTCTTC
TRBJ1-1 - TRBV9 - CASSVGQYTEAFF TGTGCCAGCAGCGTAGGACAGTACACTGAAGCTTTCTTT
TRBJ1-5 - TRBV10-3 TRBD1 CAISELGQGADNQPQHF TGTGCCATCAGTGAGCTGGGACAGGGGGCTGACAATCAGCCCCAGCATTTT
TRBJ1-1 - TRBV21-1 - CASSRRQGRTEAFF TGTGCCAGCAGCAGAAGACAGGGTCGCACTGAAGCTTTCTTT
TRBJ2-3 - TRBV28 - CASSQRGVPGDTQYF TGTGCCAGCAGCCAACGGGGTGTCCCGGGGGATACGCAGTATTTT
TRBJ2-5 - TRBV3-1/TRBV3-2 - CASSQVESGLKETQYF TGTGCCAGCAGCCAAGTGGAGAGCGGACTAAAAGAGACCCAGTACTTC
TRBJ2-3 - TRBV18 TRBD1 CASSPDRGGTDTQYF TGTGCCAGCTCACCTGACAGGGGAGGAACAGATACGCAGTATTTT
TRBJ2-7 - TRBV11-1 - CASSLDPGKVAEQYF TGTGCCAGCAGCTTAGACCCGGGTAAAGTGGCCGAGCAGTACTTC
TRBJ1-1 - TRBV13 - CASSFRVATEAFF TGTGCCAGCAGCTTCAGGGTAGCCACTGAAGCTTTCTTT
TRBJ2-4 - TRBV9 - CASSTHSGFGAKNIQYF TGTGCCAGCAGCACCCACTCAGGGTTTGGCGCTAAAAACATTCAGTACTTC
TRBJ1-3 - TRBV9 - CASSVQGASGNTIYF TGTGCCAGCAGCGTCCAAGGGGCCTCTGGAAACACCATATATTTT
TRBJ2-1 - TRBV7-6 - CASSTTRRDEQFF TGTGCCAGCAGCACAACTAGGCGAGATGAGCAGTTCTTC
TRBJ1-1 - TRBV19 - CASSRGRDEAFF TGTGCCAGTAGCAGGGGAAGGGACGAAGCTTTCTTT
TRBJ1-1 - TRBV30 - CAWSRRGIEAFF TGTGCCTGGAGCCGGCGGGGGATTGAAGCTTTCTTT
TRBJ1-2 - TRBV7-9 TRBD1 CASSFLQGQGQDGYTF TGTGCCAGCAGCTTCCTCCAAGGACAGGGGCAGGATGGCTACACCTTC
TRBJ2-7 - TRBV10-3 - CAISEAARGEQYF TGTGCCATCAGTGAGGCGGCTAGAGGCGAGCAGTACTTC
TRBJ2-7 - TRBV3-1/TRBV3-2 - CASSQDLRTVREQYF TGTGCCAGCAGCCAAGACCTAAGGACTGTCCGCGAGCAGTACTTC
TRBJ1-2 - TRBV18 TRBD1 CASSPRTGDYGYTF TGTGCCAGCTCACCGCGGACAGGGGACTATGGCTACACCTTC
TRBJ2-7 - TRBV5-8 TRBD1 CASSFLGQGYEQYF TGTGCCAGCAGCTTCTTGGGACAGGGCTACGAGCAGTACTTC
TRBJ2-7 - TRBV28 TRBD2 CASSLRSAGGSTRPYEQYF TGTGCCAGCAGTTTAAGGTCGGCGGGAGGGTCGACACGCCCCTACGAGCAGTACTTC
TRBJ2-3 few TRBV5-1 - CASSSGLSNTDTQYF TGCGCCAGCAGCTCGGGACTTTCCAACACAGATACGCAGTATTTT
TRBJ1-6 - TRBV6-6 - CASSYGGQGFSPLHF TGTGCCAGCAGTTACGGAGGGCAGGGATTTTCACCCCTCCACTTT
TRBJ1-5 once TRBV19 - CASSIRGQTNQPQHF TGTGCCAGTAGTATTCGAGGACAGACTAATCAGCCCCAGCATTTT
TRBJ2-3 - TRBV2 TRBD2 CASSEAPSGSGTDTQYF TGTGCCAGCAGTGAAGCGCCTAGCGGGAGTGGGACAGATACGCAGTATTTT
TRBJ2-6 - TRBV28 - CASSLLPGGSGANVLTF TGTGCCAGCAGTTTATTACCGGGTGGCTCTGGGGCCAACGTCCTGACTTTC
TRBJ2-3 - TRBV18 TRBD1 CASSPGTGGATDTQYF TGTGCCAGCTCACCCGGGACAGGGGGCGCCACAGATACGCAGTATTTT
TRBJ2-5 - TRBV6-5 - CASSYSEEETQYF TGTGCCAGCAGTTACTCCGAGGAGGAGACCCAGTACTTC
TRBJ1-2 - TRBV6-1 - CASSEVRWYGYTF TGTGCCAGCAGTGAAGTGAGATGGTATGGCTACACCTTC
TRBJ1-1 - TRBV30 - CACAPWRGEAFF TGTGCCTGCGCCCCTTGGCGGGGTGAAGCTTTCTTT
TRBJ2-7 - TRBV20-1 - CSASSGAAGAYEQYF TGCAGTGCTAGTAGTGGCGCAGCCGGGGCCTACGAGCAGTACTTC
TRBJ2-3 - TRBV9 TRBD2 CASSVAAAGGPSTDTQYF TGTGCCAGCAGCGTAGCTGCGGCGGGAGGGCCTAGCACAGATACGCAGTATTTT
TRBJ2-7 - TRBV28 TRBD1 CASRGQGLSYEQYF TGTGCCAGCAGGGGACAGGGGCTTTCCTACGAGCAGTACTTC
TRBJ2-3 - TRBV6-5 TRBD2 CASRPTSGRTDTQYF TGTGCCAGCAGGCCAACTAGCGGGAGAACAGATACGCAGTATTTT
TRBJ2-7 few TRBV5-1 - CASSYNYPYEQYF TGCGCCAGCAGCTATAACTATCCCTACGAGCAGTACTTC
TRBJ2-7 - TRBV5-5 TRBD2 CASSSGLADYEQYF TGTGCCAGCAGCTCGGGACTAGCGGACTACGAGCAGTACTTC
TRBJ1-3 once TRBV19 - CASSFERGGNTIYF TGTGCCAGTAGCTTCGAAAGGGGAGGAAACACCATATATTTT
TRBJ1-5 few TRBV21-1 - CASSRVGTGALISNQPQHF -
TRBJ2-7 - TRBV28 - CASSLMGAYEQYF TGTGCCAGCAGTTTAATGGGAGCCTACGAGCAGTACTTC
TRBJ1-5 once TRBV10-3 - CAISESSAPQGPQHF TGTGCCATCAGTGAGTCGTCGGCGCCCCAGGGGCCCCAGCATTTT
TRBJ2-7 few TRBV5-4 - CASSLGPGTYEQYF TGTGCCAGCAGCTTGGGCCCGGGGACCTACGAGCAGTACTTC
TRBJ1-4 few TRBV6-5 - CASSYTEGVNEKLFF TGTGCCAGCAGTTACACTGAGGGTGTCAATGAAAAACTGTTTTTT
TRBJ2-1 - TRBV5-4 - CASSLELFGNEQFF TGTGCCAGCAGCTTGGAGCTATTCGGGAATGAGCAGTTCTTC
TRBJ2-1 - TRBV2 TRBD1 CASIRDRGNNEQFF TGTGCCAGCATTCGGGACAGGGGGAACAATGAGCAGTTCTTC
TRBJ1-4 - TRBV2 - CASMGGSLNEKLFF TGTGCCAGCATGGGGGGGTCCCTTAATGAAAAACTGTTTTTT
TRBJ1-2 few TRBV3-1/TRBV3-2 - CASSLGRGYTF TGTGCCAGCAGCCTTGGGAGGGGCTACACCTTC
TRBJ2-5 - TRBV19 - CASKRSVQETQYF TGTGCCAGTAAGAGGTCAGTCCAAGAGACCCAGTACTTC
TRBJ2-7 - TRBV27 TRBD2 CASSLWGGETYEQYF TGTGCCAGCAGTTTATGGGGGGGAGAGACCTACGAGCAGTACTTC
TRBJ2-3 - TRBV7-9 TRBD1 CASSYGQGRRDTQYF TGTGCCAGCAGCTACGGACAGGGAAGGCGAGATACGCAGTATTTT
TRBJ2-1 - TRBV30 - CAWKVGGGYNEQFF TGTGCCTGGAAGGTGGGAGGCGGCTACAATGAGCAGTTCTTC
TRBJ1-3 - TRBV19 - CASSFVGAGGNTIYF TGTGCCAGTAGTTTTGTGGGGGCTGGTGGAAACACCATATATTTT
TRBJ2-7 - TRBV11-2 - CASSSWGVGEQYF TGTGCCAGCAGCTCCTGGGGAGTCGGCGAGCAGTACTTC